What follows are 13 T cell receptor beta chains derived from one specimen sequenced in a study of shared T cell receptors in the human thymus. The method was immunoSEQ multiplex PCR; TCRdb's version includes in-frame clones alone and lacks a portion of them. The sample carries about 660,000 clones, around 89% recorded once. This sample also appeared in a second study, on human thymus T cells.

Specimen: thymocytes. These receptors all stem from a boy younger than two with a congenital heart defect.

The genes are TRBV5-6 and TRBJ2-2; D is unresolved. Trimming stripped 0 bases from V and 7 bases from J, with 10 bases between. The CDR3 totals 14 residues. The germline gives CDR1 SGHDT, CDR2 YYEEEE. CDR3 amino acids: CASSLGVFGGELFF. CDR3 sequence (DNA): TGTGCCAGCAGCTTGGGAGTATTCGGCGGGGAGCTGTTTTTT.

A few counts support this clone. This rearrangement joins TRBV5-1 to TRBJ1-3, with 7 positions matching TRBD1. The CDR3 runs 15 residues. The germline V gene has CDR1 SGHRS and CDR2 YFSETQ. Losses at the gene ends were 2 bases for V and 3 bases for J; bases not matched to a gene: 5. The CDR3, as DNA: TGCGCCAGCAGCTTACAGGGGACGGGTGGAAACACCATATATTTT. Protein: CASSLQGTGGNTIYF. The full variable domain, in which reference TRBV5-1 and TRBJ1-3 provide the parts outside the CDR3, is KAGVTQTPRYLIKTRGQQVTLSCSPISGHRSVSWYQQTPGQGLQFLFEYFSETQRNKGNFPGRFSGRQFSNSRSEMNVSTLELGDSALYLCASSLQGTGGNTIYFGEGSWLTVV.

The V gene is TRBV10-1, the J gene TRBJ2-2, with 7 positions matching TRBD2. After removal of 0 bases from V and 5 bases from J, the junction contained 21 bases not matched to a gene. This CDR3 has 21 amino acids. CDR1 and CDR2 from the germline V gene are WNHNN and SYGVQD (reference sequence). CDR3 DNA: TGCGCCAGCAGTGAGTCGCCTGCGCCCATAGGTCGGCTAGCGGAGACCGGGGAGCTGTTTTTT. Protein product: CASSESPAPIGRLAETGELFF.

This chain joins TRBV10-2 and TRBJ2-7, with TRBD2 identical over 7 bases. Per the germline V gene, CDR1 is WSHSY and CDR2 is SAAADI. The ends lost 9 bases at V and 5 bases at J; junction bases unmatched: 16. The CDR3 extends over 15 amino acids. The CDR3 reads CASRSAGDLSHEQYF. The CDR3 nucleotides read TGCGCCAGTCGTTCGGCGGGAGATCTTTCCCACGAGCAGTACTTC.

This chain uses TRBV20-1 with TRBJ2-1; D remains ambiguous. The CDR3 consists of 11 residues. Trimming took off 3 bases at V and 10 bases at J, with 10 bases between the two ends. Germline CDR1 is DFQATT and CDR2 is SNEGSKA (reference sequence). CDR3 loop: CSARADGEQFF. The CDR3 nucleotides are TGCAGTGCTAGGGCGGATGGGGAGCAGTTCTTC.

The V and J genes are TRBV15 and TRBJ1-2; D is undetermined. The CDR3 has 18 residues. Trimming left V 5 bases short and J 4 bases short, with 26 bases between. Germline CDR1 and CDR2: LNHNV and YYDKDF (reference sequence). The CDR3 nucleotides are TGTGCCACCAGCCCTCATGAACGGGGAGAGCCGGAAGTCTATGGCTACACCTTC. Translation gives CATSPHERGEPEVYGYTF.

This clone has a single count. The gene calls are TRBV7-2 and TRBJ2-7; TRBD1 matches 10 bases. Per the germline V gene, CDR1 is SGHTA and CDR2 is FQGNSA. The CDR3 has 14 amino acids. Trimming removed 5 bases from V and 6 bases from J; junction bases left unmatched: 7. The DNA for the CDR3 is TGTGCCAGCAGCATAGAGACAGGGGGCTGCGAGCAGTACTTC. Protein product: CASSIETGGCEQYF.

This chain links TRBV7-9 with TRBJ2-7, with TRBD2 as a possible D gene (6 bases). The germline gives CDR1 SEHNR, CDR2 FQNEAQ (reference sequence). V gave up 2 bases and J gave up 3 bases, with 17 bases separating them. CDR3 size: 16 residues. CDR3 in DNA: TGTGCCAGCAGCTTAAGGAGGGGAAGTATGGTCTACGAGCAGTACTTC. Translating it yields CASSLRRGSMVYEQYF.

The chain is built from TRBV6-5 and TRBJ2-1, with TRBD2 identical over 8 bases. In germline, CDR1 is MNHEY, CDR2 SVGAGI. V dropped 5 bases and J dropped 4; count of bases not matched to a gene: 7. This CDR3 region has 15 residues. The CDR3 protein is CASSPSAGAYNEQFF. The CDR3 nucleotides read TGTGCCAGCAGTCCTTCAGCGGGGGCTTACAATGAGCAGTTCTTC.

V is TRBV11-2 and J is TRBJ2-2, with D possibly matching TRBD1 (6 bases). This CDR3 region has 17 residues. Germline V gives CDR1 SGHAT, CDR2 FQNNGV. The V and J ends lost 5 bases and 4 bases respectively, with 20 bases between them. CDR3 region: CASSGRRWGRGTGELFF. Written as DNA, the CDR3 is TGTGCCAGCAGCGGACGCCGCTGGGGCAGGGGCACCGGGGAGCTGTTTTTT.

The CDR3 sequence is CASSQLTTGTANEKLFF. The CDR3 DNA reads TGCGCCAGCAGCCAACTAACCACCGGGACAGCTAATGAAAAACTGTTTTTT. The chain is built from TRBV4-3 and TRBJ1-4; 7 bases agree with TRBD1. The CDR3 is made up of 17 amino acids. With V trimmed by 2 bases and J by 3 bases, 9 bases remained unmatched. The germline CDR1 and CDR2 sequences are LGHNA and YSLEER.

The V and J genes are TRBV28 and TRBJ1-3; a possible D gene is TRBD1 (6 bases). The CDR3 loop spans 18 amino acids. Germline assignment: CDR1 MDHEN and CDR2 SYDVKM. V lost 5 bases and J 0 bases, leaving 20 bases between the germline ends. This CDR3 reads CASSISDRKQSSGNTIYF. For the CDR3, the DNA is TGTGCCAGCAGTATCTCTGACAGGAAACAGAGCTCTGGAAACACCATATATTTT.

The gene calls are TRBV28 and TRBJ1-5; no clear D. This CDR3 is built from 15 residues. V was trimmed by 7 bases and J by 1 base, leaving 14 bases between them. CDR1 and CDR2 (germline): MDHEN, SYDVKM. In DNA, the CDR3 is TGTGCCAGCATGAGTTGGGAGAGGAGCAATCAGCCCCAGCATTTT. Its protein is CASMSWERSNQPQHF.